A single sample gave rise to the 32 T cell receptor beta chains below, sequenced in a study of T-cell memory formation after mild COVID-19. TCRdb called the 5' RACE reads again in MiXCR, with one record for every CDR3 protein. Of tens of thousands of distinct CDR3 sequences in the sample, 5.5% to 8.5% were seen once. Source material: PBMCs or a T cell subset sorted from them (not recorded which). These receptors originate from an adult who had mild COVID-19 (a few samples of this study predate the infection). Cell type and time point are not known.

The table lists this clonotype with a few counts. The DNA of the CDR3 is TGTGCCAGTAGATCCGGGACAGCTGCAGGAAAACTGTTTTTT. As protein: CASRSGTAAGKLFF. J is TRBJ1-4 and V is TRBV19; TRBD1 matches 7 bases. The V gene's germline CDR1 is LNHDA and CDR2 SQIVND (reference sequence). J was trimmed by 10 bases and V by 6 bases; bases with no gene match: 11. The CDR3 is made up of 14 amino acids.

This clonotype was seen repeatedly, ten times or more. The V call is TRBV7-2, the J call TRBJ2-7; the D call may be TRBD1 or TRBD2 (6 bases each). The germline V gene has CDR1 SGHTA and CDR2 FQGNSA. CDR3 length: 14 amino acids. V dropped 1 base and J dropped 7 bases, with 14 bases sitting between them. This CDR3 is CASSLVGGRREQYF. CDR3 in DNA: TGTGCCAGCAGCTTAGTAGGGGGGAGGCGGGAGCAGTACTTC.

In this sample, this clonotype turned up a few times. The rearrangement joins TRBV5-1 to TRBJ2-7, with D maybe TRBD1 (5 bases). This CDR3 region has 14 residues. The germline V and J ends were trimmed by 2 bases and 3 bases, with 12 bases remaining between them. CDR1 and CDR2 (germline): SGHRS, YFSETQ. The CDR3 sequence: CASSFLTDNYEQYF. Here the CDR3 DNA reads TGCGCCAGCAGCTTTTTGACAGATAACTACGAGCAGTACTTC.

This clonotype was counted between two and nine times. The rearrangement links TRBV12-5 to TRBJ2-1, with D possibly being TRBD2 (6 bases). The germline gives CDR1 LGHNT, CDR2 FRNRAP. V was trimmed by 1 base and J by 11 bases, leaving 15 bases between them. This CDR3 region has 14 residues. CDR3 bases: TGTGCTAGTGGTTTGGCAATGGGACTTTTTCAGCAGTTCTTC. Its translation: CASGLAMGLFQQFF.

A remark on this clonotype: At one of its ends the junction is not consistent with the germline gene, which may arise from a read error. This chain links TRBV28 with TRBJ2-7; D call uncertain. Germline V gene data show CDR1 as MDHEN and CDR2 as SYDVKM. There are 11 residues in the CDR3. In DNA, the CDR3 is TGTGCCAACAGTTTTAGCTACGAGCAGTACTTC. It is translated as CANSFSYEQYF. The whole variable domain, remainder taken from reference TRBV28 and TRBJ2-7, is DVKVTQSSRYLVKRTGEKVFLECVQDMDHENMFWYRQDPGLGLRLIYFSYDVKMKEKGDIPEGYSVSREKKERFSLILESASTNQTSMYLCANSFSYEQYFGPGTRLTVT.

This clonotype was seen more than once but under ten times. This CDR3 reads CASSSQGKTQYF. For the CDR3, the DNA is TGTGCCAGCAGCTCACAGGGGAAGACGCAGTATTTT. The chain uses TRBV11-1 and TRBJ2-3; 7 nucleotides agree with TRBD1. Germline V gives CDR1 SGHAT, CDR2 FQDESV (reference sequence). There are 12 residues in the CDR3. V lost 4 bases, J lost 9 bases, and 4 bases stayed unmatched.

The rearrangement joins TRBV6-2 or TRBV6-3 to TRBJ1-1; a weak D match, TRBD1 (5 bases). Germline V gene data show CDR1 as MNHEY and CDR2 as SVGEGT. The V end lost 4 bases, the J end lost 0 bases, and 24 bases lay between the germline ends. This CDR3 contains 19 residues. DNA for the CDR3: TGTGCCAGCAGTTTTCCACAAGCAACAATCGGGGGACTGAACACTGAAGCTTTCTTT. Encoded protein: CASSFPQATIGGLNTEAFF.

This clonotype was recorded at least ten times. The V and J genes are TRBV9 and TRBJ2-3, with 9 bases aligning to TRBD2. Germline values: CDR1 SGDLS, CDR2 YYNGEE. Germline trimming cut 3 bases from V and 1 base from J; bases unmatched to any gene: 12. The CDR3 is 18 residues long. CDR3 loop: CASSARPGVAGGTDTQYF. The CDR3 nucleotides read TGTGCCAGCAGCGCCCGCCCGGGGGTAGCGGGGGGCACAGATACGCAGTATTTT.

This clonotype was recorded many times. The rearrangement links TRBV2 to TRBJ1-5; tentatively, D is TRBD1 (5 bases). The CDR3 runs to 15 residues. CDR1 SNHLY and CDR2 FYNNEI come from the germline V gene. V gave up 6 bases and J gave up 0 bases, with 12 bases separating them. CDR3 sequence (DNA): TGTGCCAGCAGCCCCCGACAGATTAGCAATCAGCCCCAGCATTTT. Translated, it gives CASSPRQISNQPQHF.

This clonotype was seen ten or more times. The DNA for the CDR3 is TGTGCCAGCAGCTTCGATGACTATATGGATTCCGAGCAGTACTTC. Its protein product is CASSFDDYMDSEQYF. V gene TRBV11-2 combines with J gene TRBJ2-7, with D possibly matching TRBD2 (5 bases). V was pared by 3 bases and J by 6 bases, with 18 bases between. Germline V CDR1 and CDR2: SGHAT, FQNNGV. This CDR3 is 15 amino acids long.

This clonotype was found many times. CDR3 amino acids: CASTLDGEAFF. In DNA form, the CDR3 reads TGTGCCAGCACCCTAGACGGTGAAGCTTTCTTT. This sequence joins TRBV11-3 and TRBJ1-1; D remains unclear. The germline gives CDR1 SGHNT, CDR2 YENEEA. This CDR3 has 11 residues. Trimming cost V 7 bases and J 7 bases, with 10 bases left between them.

Many counts were recorded for this clonotype. The CDR3, as DNA: TGCAGCGTTGCAGAAACGAACAGGGCGAGCTACACCTTC. Translated, it gives CSVAETNRASYTF. The V and J genes are TRBV29-1 and TRBJ1-2; a weak D match, TRBD1 (6 bases). Germline CDR1 and CDR2: SQVTM and ANQGSEA. This CDR3 region has 13 residues. Trimming shortened V by 4 bases and J by 9 bases, and 18 bases separated the two germline ends.

This chain joins TRBV6-5 and TRBJ2-7, with a weak D call TRBD1 (6 bases). Trimming took 5 bases from V and 2 from J, leaving 16 bases between them. The CDR3 sequence is 15 residues long. Germline CDR1 reads MNHEY; CDR2 reads SVGAGI. The CDR3, as DNA: TGTGCCAGCAGTGACCTGACAGGACAGCCCTACGAGCAGTACTTC. Its translation is CASSDLTGQPYEQYF.

This clonotype appeared many times. The chain employs TRBV11-3 and TRBJ2-7; no clear D. V gave up 5 bases and J gave up 0 bases, with 8 bases separating them. The V gene's germline CDR1 is SGHNT and CDR2 YENEEA. The CDR3 is 13 amino acids. The CDR3 DNA follows: TGTGCCAGCAGCATTGAACTCTCCTACGAGCAGTACTTC. This codes for CASSIELSYEQYF. Full variable domain (rest looked up from reference TRBV11-3 and TRBJ2-7): EAGVVQSPRYKIIEKKQPVAFWCNPISGHNTLYWYLQNLGQGPELLIRYENEEAVDDSQLPKDRFSAERLKGVDSTLKIQPAELGDSAVYLCASSIELSYEQYFGPGTRLTVT.

This clonotype came up a few times. This rearrangement joins TRBV5-1 to TRBJ2-7, with D perhaps TRBD2 (5 bases). V was shortened by 0 bases and J by 7 bases, with 17 bases between the two germline ends. Germline V gives CDR1 SGHRS, CDR2 YFSETQ. This CDR3 is 15 amino acids long. CDR3 in amino acids: CASSLGKVGGGEQYF. The CDR3, as DNA: TGCGCCAGCAGCTTGGGAAAGGTAGGAGGTGGGGAGCAGTACTTC.

In its sample, this clonotype was seen many times. The chain combines TRBV14 with TRBJ2-5, with 7 bases lining up with TRBD1. The V and J ends lost 0 bases and 5 bases, in that order; junction bases with no gene match: 18. CDR1 is SGHDN and CDR2 is FVKESK in the germline V gene. This CDR3 is 19 amino acids long. The CDR3: CASSQDRGTAHPAQETQYF. The CDR3, as DNA: TGTGCCAGCAGCCAAGATCGTGGGACAGCTCATCCCGCCCAGGAGACCCAGTACTTC. Looking up the rest from reference TRBV14 and TRBJ2-5 gives the full variable domain: EAGVTQFPSHSVIEKGQTVTLRCDPISGHDNLYWYRRVMGKEIKFLLHFVKESKQDESGMPNNRFLAERTGGTYSTLKVQPAELEDSGVYFCASSQDRGTAHPAQETQYFGPGTRLLVL.

At least ten counts were recorded for this clonotype. V and J are TRBV9 and TRBJ2-1; 8 bases align to TRBD2. CDR3 length equals 17 residues. The J segment lost 0 bases and the V segment lost 0 bases, leaving 5 bases of the junction unmatched. CDR1 and CDR2 from the germline V gene are SGDLS and YYNGEE. This CDR3 reads CASSVVGAGASYNEQFF. The CDR3 region has the DNA TGTGCCAGCAGCGTAGTTGGAGCGGGAGCCTCCTACAATGAGCAGTTCTTC.

The chain combines TRBV20-1 with TRBJ2-3; 12 bases align to TRBD2. V trimming: 4 bases; J trimming: 5 bases; junction bases outside the gene matches: 10. Germline CDR1 and CDR2: DFQATT and SNEGSKA (reference sequence). This CDR3 contains 16 residues. The CDR3 DNA sequence: TGCAGTGCTAATGGCGCTAGCGGGAGGGCCCGAGATACGCAGTATTTT. Translation gives CSANGASGRARDTQYF.

The rearrangement uses TRBV24-1 and TRBJ1-2; D unresolved. The germline CDR1 and CDR2 sequences are KGHDR and SFDVKD. CDR3 length equals 13 residues. The V and J ends lost 3 bases and 4 bases respectively, with 8 bases between them. CDR3 residues: CATSDGDVYGYTF. The CDR3 bases are TGTGCCACCAGTGATGGAGACGTCTATGGCTACACCTTC.

A note on this clonotype: This may be a read error: a much more frequent sequence differs by one nucleotide. The chain combines TRBV5-1 with TRBJ1-1; no clear D. Deletions cut 5 bases from V and 4 bases from J, with 15 bases between. The CDR3 runs 14 residues. The germline CDR1 and CDR2 sequences are SGHRS and YFSETQ. As DNA, the CDR3 is TGCGCCAGCAGAATTGTCGTTGGAGGCACTGAAGCTTTCTTT. Translation gives CASRIVVGGTEAFF.

A few counts support this clonotype. The chain is built from TRBV6-6 and TRBJ2-7; 7 bases are a match to TRBD2. The J segment lost 1 base and the V segment lost 7 bases, leaving 4 bases of the junction unmatched. CDR1 MNHNY and CDR2 SVGAGI come from the germline V gene (reference sequence). This CDR3 has 13 amino acids. The DNA for the CDR3 is TGTGCCAGCACCTGGGGGGGGTCCTACGAGCAGTACTTC. Its protein product is CASTWGGSYEQYF.

The genes are TRBV12-3 or TRBV12-4 and TRBJ2-5; 16 bases match TRBD2. The length of the CDR3 is 17 residues. J lost 5 bases, V lost 6 bases, and 9 bases had no gene match. CDR3 sequence: CASSPGTSGGAWETQYF. The CDR3 coding sequence is TGTGCCAGCAGCCCCGGGACTAGCGGGGGGGCATGGGAGACCCAGTACTTC.

This clonotype was counted only a few times. The chain links TRBV18 to TRBJ2-6; 8 nucleotides match TRBD1. This CDR3 is built from 20 residues. V was pared by 3 bases and J by 2 bases, with 15 bases of the junction left unmatched. CDR1 is KGHSH, CDR2 LQKENI, per germline. The CDR3 sequence is CASSPYPGGRGLTGANVLTF. CDR3 bases: TGTGCCAGCTCACCGTATCCTGGCGGCAGGGGGCTGACTGGGGCCAACGTCCTGACTTTC.

This clonotype is medium-sized within its sample. V gene TRBV7-9 combines with J gene TRBJ2-5; D gene ambiguous. Germline-derived CDR1 and CDR2 are SEHNR and FQNEAQ (reference sequence). The germline V and J ends were trimmed by 5 bases and 2 bases, with 12 bases remaining between them. The CDR3 is made up of 14 amino acids. CDR3 DNA: TGTGCCAGCAGCACCCCACGGAATCAAGAGACCCAGTACTTC. Its protein is CASSTPRNQETQYF.

This clonotype was seen repeatedly, ten times or more. The V and J genes are TRBV4-3 and TRBJ2-4; 12 bases agree with TRBD2. Trimming removed 1 base from V and 3 bases from J; junction bases left unmatched: 13. This CDR3 region has 20 residues. CDR1 is LGHNA, CDR2 YSLEER, per germline. CDR3 sequence: CASSQVSGTSGSPRKNIQYF. DNA of the CDR3: TGCGCCAGCAGCCAAGTTTCCGGGACTAGCGGGTCGCCGCGCAAAAACATTCAGTACTTC.

This clonotype came up a few times. The rearrangement joins TRBV6-6 to TRBJ1-2; D call uncertain. The germline V and J ends were trimmed by 6 bases and 2 bases, with 10 bases remaining between them. The CDR3 totals 13 residues. CDR1 and CDR2 (germline): MNHNY, SVGAGI (reference sequence). CDR3 sequence: CASSHELNYGYTF. In DNA form, the CDR3 reads TGTGCCAGCAGCCACGAACTAAACTATGGCTACACCTTC.

This clonotype showed up many times. The chain uses TRBV12-3 or TRBV12-4 and TRBJ1-1; TRBD1 is a possible D gene (6 bases). This CDR3 spans 15 amino acids. V was trimmed by 3 bases and J by 4 bases, leaving 15 bases between them. The CDR3, as DNA: TGTGCCAGCAGTTTTAGGGGGAGGGGTGGCACTGAAGCTTTCTTT. It encodes CASSFRGRGGTEAFF.

The J gene is TRBJ2-3, the V gene TRBV7-2; either TRBD1 or TRBD2 may supply D (5 bases each). The V end lost 6 bases, the J end lost 0 bases, and 16 bases lay between the germline ends. This CDR3 region has 16 residues. Germline CDR1 is SGHTA and CDR2 is FQGNSA. The CDR3 DNA is TGTGCCAGCAGTTTCCAGGGAGTGGTTAGCACAGATACGCAGTATTTT. Translated, it gives CASSFQGVVSTDTQYF.

This clonotype was observed a few times. J is TRBJ2-2 and V is TRBV20-1, with TRBD1 matching over 9 bases. V trimming: 4 bases; J trimming: 5 bases; junction bases outside the gene matches: 5. CDR1 and CDR2 (germline): DFQATT, SNEGSKA (reference sequence). The CDR3 is 14 amino acids. CDR3 loop: CSATSGTGTGELFF. As DNA, the CDR3 is TGCAGTGCTACTTCCGGGACAGGGACCGGGGAGCTGTTTTTT.

The chain combines TRBV20-1 with TRBJ2-7; 12 positions agree with TRBD2. CDR1 and CDR2 (germline): DFQATT, SNEGSKA (reference sequence). J lost 7 bases, V lost 3 bases, and 10 bases had no gene match. This CDR3 has 15 residues. The CDR3 DNA reads TGCAGTGCTAGCAGGACTAGCGGGACTAGGGTTGAGCAGTACTTC. As protein: CSASRTSGTRVEQYF.

There are a few counts of this clonotype. The chain has TRBV7-2 and TRBJ1-1, with 7 bases matching TRBD1. Germline V gives CDR1 SGHTA, CDR2 FQGNSA. This CDR3 spans 15 amino acids. Losses at the gene ends were 3 bases for V and 1 base for J; bases not matched to a gene: 5. CDR3 sequence (DNA): TGTGCCAGCAGCTTCTTTAGGGACAGGAACACTGAAGCTTTCTTT. Encoded protein: CASSFFRDRNTEAFF.

This clonotype was seen many times. The chain has TRBV25-1 and TRBJ2-7; D is perhaps TRBD1 or TRBD2 (5 bases each). The V gene lost 4 bases and the J gene lost 4 bases, with 14 bases spanning the gap. Germline V CDR1 and CDR2: MGHDK, SYGVNS. This CDR3 has 14 residues. CDR3 loop: CASSGGPGGYEQYF. In DNA, the CDR3 is TGTGCCAGCAGTGGGGGACCGGGTGGTTACGAGCAGTACTTC.